This TCR beta chain derives from a study of CD8+ T cells in alopecia areata. In each case, RNA was isolated and then reverse transcribed into cDNA as the sequencing template. The data were produced by immunoSEQ multiplex PCR, yet TCRdb's version contains in-frame clones alone and is incomplete. Found here are some 200,000 clones, 55% to 70% of them singletons; the top ten hold about 3%. Treatment reported: oral pan-JAK inhibitor, 5-10 mg twice daily. The authors sorted CD4+ and CD8+ T cells from PBMCs. Findings and caveats of the study: Tofacitinib significantly lowered scalp clonality and expanded CD8+ clones among the top 100. Clonality exceeded that of normal scalp in lesional scalp, most notably in alopecia totalis/universalis. Scalp sequencing also captures normal skin's resident alphabeta T cells.

This clone was counted a few times. The antigen remains undetermined. With 2 bases removed from V and 0 bases from J, the gap between germline ends came to 19 bases. In germline, CDR1 is MDHEN, CDR2 SYDVKM. CDR3 length: 19 residues. The TCR sequence derives from a human donor with alopecia areata. Sequences were derived from CD4+ T cells sorted from blood, sampled at week 4, from a patient treated with tofacitinib. The rearrangement joins TRBV28 to TRBJ2-2; D might be TRBD2 (5 bases). The CDR3 here is CASSLTLAGSNANTGELFF. The CDR3 bases are TGTGCCAGCAGTTTAACTTTGGCGGGTAGCAACGCGAACACCGGGGAGCTGTTTTTT.